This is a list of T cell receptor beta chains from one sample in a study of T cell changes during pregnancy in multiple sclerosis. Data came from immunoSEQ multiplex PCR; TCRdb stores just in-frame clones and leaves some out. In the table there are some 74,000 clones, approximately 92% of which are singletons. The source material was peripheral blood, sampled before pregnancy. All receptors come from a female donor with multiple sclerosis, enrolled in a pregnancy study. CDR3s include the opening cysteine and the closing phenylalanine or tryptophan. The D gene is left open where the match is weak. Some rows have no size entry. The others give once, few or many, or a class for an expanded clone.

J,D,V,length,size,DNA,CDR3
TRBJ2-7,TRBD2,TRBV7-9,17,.,TGTGCCAGCAGCCCGAGGACTAGCGGGATTCCCCCCTACGAGCAGTACTTC,CASSPRTSGIPPYEQYF
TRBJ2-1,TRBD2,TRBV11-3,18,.,TGTGCCAGCAGCTTAGATCCTAGGCGGGAGGAGACCTACAATGAGCAGTTCTTC,CASSLDPRREETYNEQFF
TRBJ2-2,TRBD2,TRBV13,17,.,TGTGCCAGCAGCTTAGACCCTAGCGGGAGACGCACCGGGGAGCTGTTTTTT,CASSLDPSGRRTGELFF
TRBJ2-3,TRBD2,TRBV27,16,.,TGTGCCAGCAGTCAGGGACTAGCGGGAGGCGCAGATACGCAGTATTTT,CASSQGLAGGADTQYF
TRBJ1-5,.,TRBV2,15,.,TGTGCCAGCAGTGAACTACGTGCAGGGGCACAGCCCCAGCATTTT,CASSELRAGAQPQHF
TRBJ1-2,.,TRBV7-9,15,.,TGTGCCAGCAGCTCAAGACAGGAGACAAACTATGGCTACACCTTC,CASSSRQETNYGYTF
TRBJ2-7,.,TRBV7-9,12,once,TGTGCCAGCAGCGCAGGGGTCTACGAGCAGTACTTC,CASSAGVYEQYF
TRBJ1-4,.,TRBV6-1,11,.,TGTGCCAGCCGGAGTGGTGAAAAACTGTTTTTT,CASRSGEKLFF
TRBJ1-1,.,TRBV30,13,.,TGTGCCTGGAGTGTGCAGGGGAACACTGAAGCTTTCTTT,CAWSVQGNTEAFF
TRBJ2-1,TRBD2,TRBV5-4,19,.,TGTGCCAGCAGCTTGGGCCCCATGAGGCGGGAGTTGGCCTACAATGAGCAGTTCTTC,CASSLGPMRRELAYNEQFF
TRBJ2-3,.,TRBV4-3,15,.,TGCGCCAGCAGCGGGGGGGCGGAAAGCACAGATACGCAGTATTTT,CASSGGAESTDTQYF
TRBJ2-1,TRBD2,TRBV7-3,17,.,TGTGCCAGCAGCTCCGGGACTAGCGGGAACTCCTACAATGAGCAGTTCTTC,CASSSGTSGNSYNEQFF
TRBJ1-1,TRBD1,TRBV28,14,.,TGTGCCAGCACCTCGGACAGGTTGAGTACTGAAGCTTTCTTT,CASTSDRLSTEAFF
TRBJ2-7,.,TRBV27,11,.,TGTGCCAGCAGAAGAGGCTACGAGCAGTACTTC,CASRRGYEQYF
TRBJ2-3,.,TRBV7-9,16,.,TGTGCCAGCAGCTCACTGACAGGCCCCCCCACAGATACGCAGTATTTT,CASSSLTGPPTDTQYF
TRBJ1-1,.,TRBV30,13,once,TGTGCCTGGAGTTCAAGGGGGAACACTGAAGCTTTCTTT,CAWSSRGNTEAFF
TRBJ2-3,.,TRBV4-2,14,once,TGTGCCAGCAGCCAGATACAGGGCACAGATACGCAGTATTTT,CASSQIQGTDTQYF
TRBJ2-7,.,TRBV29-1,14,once,TGCAGCGTTGCGTCAGGTCCGACATCCTACGAGCAGTACTTC,CSVASGPTSYEQYF
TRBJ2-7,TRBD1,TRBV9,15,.,TGTGCCAGCAGCGTAGCGACAGGGAGCCTCTACGAGCAGTACTTC,CASSVATGSLYEQYF
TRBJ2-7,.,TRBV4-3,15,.,TGCGCCAGCAGCCAAGATACGGTCCTTCCCTACGAGCAGTACTTC,CASSQDTVLPYEQYF